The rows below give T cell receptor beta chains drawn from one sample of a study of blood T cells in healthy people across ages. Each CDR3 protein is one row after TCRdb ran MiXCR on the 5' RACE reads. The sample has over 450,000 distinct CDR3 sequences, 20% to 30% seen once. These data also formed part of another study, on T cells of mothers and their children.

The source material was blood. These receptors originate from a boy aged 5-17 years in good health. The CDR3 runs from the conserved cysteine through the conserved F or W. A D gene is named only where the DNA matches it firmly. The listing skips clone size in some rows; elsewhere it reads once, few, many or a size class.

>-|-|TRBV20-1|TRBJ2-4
CSASSFVQAKNIQYF
TGCAGTGCTAGTTCTTTCGTGCAGGCCAAAAACATTCAGTACTTC
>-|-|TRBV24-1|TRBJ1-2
CATSDSRTANYGYTF
TGTGCCACCAGTGATTCGAGGACAGCGAACTATGGCTACACCTTC
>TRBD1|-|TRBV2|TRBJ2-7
CASRRDRAYEQYF
TGTGCCAGTCGTCGGGACAGGGCCTACGAGCAGTACTTC
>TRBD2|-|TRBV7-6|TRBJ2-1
CASNGLAGGYGEQFF
TGTGCCAGCAACGGACTAGCGGGAGGGTACGGTGAGCAGTTCTTC
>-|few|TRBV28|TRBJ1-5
CASSQGSQPQHF
TGTGCCAGCAGTCAGGGGAGTCAGCCCCAGCATTTT
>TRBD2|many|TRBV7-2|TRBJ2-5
CASSILADPKTQYF
TGTGCCAGCAGCATACTAGCGGACCCTAAGACCCAGTACTTC
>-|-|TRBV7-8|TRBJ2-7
CASSSLKGIAYEQYF
TGTGCCAGCAGCTCCCTGAAGGGGATTGCCTACGAGCAGTACTTC
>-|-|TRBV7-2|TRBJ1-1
CASSQPQGVSRRTTEAFF
TGTGCCAGCAGTCAACCTCAAGGGGTGAGTAGACGGACGACTGAAGCTTTCTTT
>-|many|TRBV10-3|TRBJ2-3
CAINPRGGETDTQYF
TGTGCCATCAATCCTCGAGGGGGTGAAACAGATACGCAGTATTTT
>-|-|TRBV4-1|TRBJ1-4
CASSQRGSAGGNEKLFF
TGCGCCAGCAGCCAAAGGGGGTCGGCCGGAGGTAATGAAAAACTGTTTTTT
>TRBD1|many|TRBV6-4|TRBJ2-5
CASSVQPGQQETQYF
TGTGCCAGCAGTGTACAGCCGGGACAGCAAGAGACCCAGTACTTC
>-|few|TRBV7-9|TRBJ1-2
CASSSARISLNYGYTF
TGTGCCAGCAGCTCCGCTCGAATCTCCCTTAACTATGGCTACACCTTC
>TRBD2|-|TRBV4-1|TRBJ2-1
CASSQDGSGRSSYNEQFF
TGCGCCAGCAGCCAAGATGGTAGCGGGAGGAGCTCCTACAATGAGCAGTTCTTC
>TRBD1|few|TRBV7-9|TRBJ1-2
CASSQTGVFYGYTF
TGTGCCAGCAGTCAAACAGGGGTATTTTATGGCTACACCTTC
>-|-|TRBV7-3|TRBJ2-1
CASSPRGSSYNEQFF
TGTGCCAGCAGCCCTCGGGGGAGCTCCTACAATGAGCAGTTCTTC
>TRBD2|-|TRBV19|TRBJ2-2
CASKSGGLLAAELFF
TGTGCCAGTAAATCGGGGGGTCTACTAGCTGCGGAGCTGTTTTTT
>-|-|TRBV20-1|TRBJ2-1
CSAAQTPNSYNEQFF
TGCAGTGCTGCGCAGACCCCAAACTCCTACAATGAGCAGTTCTTC
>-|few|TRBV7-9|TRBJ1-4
CASSRTDSEYEKLFF
TGTGCCAGCAGCCGGACGGACAGCGAATATGAAAAACTGTTTTTT
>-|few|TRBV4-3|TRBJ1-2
CASSQTVTGRYGYTF
TGCGCCAGCAGCCAAACCGTTACAGGGAGGTATGGCTACACCTTC
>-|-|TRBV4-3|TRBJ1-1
CASSPEDRTNTEAFF
TGCGCCAGCAGCCCTGAAGACAGGACGAACACTGAAGCTTTCTTT
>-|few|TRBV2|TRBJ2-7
CASSGGVFPEQYF
TGTGCCAGCAGTGGAGGCGTGTTTCCCGAGCAGTACTTC
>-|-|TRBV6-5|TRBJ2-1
CASSNGILGNEQFF
TGTGCCAGCAGCAACGGGATTCTGGGTAATGAGCAGTTCTTC
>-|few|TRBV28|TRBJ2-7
CASSSRAGTYEQYF
TGTGCCAGCAGCTCTAGAGCAGGAACATACGAGCAGTACTTC
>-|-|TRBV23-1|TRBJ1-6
CASLQADNSPLHF
TGCGCCAGCCTTCAAGCGGATAATTCACCCCTCCACTTT
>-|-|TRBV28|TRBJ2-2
CASSETGTGNTGELFF
TGTGCCAGCAGTGAAACCGGGACGGGGAACACCGGGGAGCTGTTTTTT
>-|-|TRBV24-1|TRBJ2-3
CATSAATGSDTQYF
TGTGCCACCAGTGCCGCTACAGGGTCGGATACGCAGTATTTT
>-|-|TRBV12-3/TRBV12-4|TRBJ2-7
CASSLRGSGYEQYF
TGTGCCAGCAGTTTAAGGGGCAGCGGCTACGAGCAGTACTTC
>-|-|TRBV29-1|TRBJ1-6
CSVDGRNSPLHF
TGCAGCGTGGACGGGAGAAATTCACCCCTCCACTTT
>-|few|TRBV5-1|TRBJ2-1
CASGGWGYYNEQFF
TGCGCCAGCGGCGGGTGGGGGTACTACAATGAGCAGTTCTTC
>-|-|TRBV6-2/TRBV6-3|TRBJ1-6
CASSSPLRDGLNSPLHF
TGTGCCAGCAGTAGCCCCCTCAGGGACGGGCTCAATTCACCCCTCCACTTT
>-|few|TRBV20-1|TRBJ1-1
CSASRTKNTEAFF
TGCAGTGCTAGCAGGACCAAGAACACTGAAGCCTTCTTT
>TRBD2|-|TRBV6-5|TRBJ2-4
CASSLLAVKNIQYF
TGTGCCAGCAGTTTACTAGCGGTCAAAAACATTCAGTACTTC
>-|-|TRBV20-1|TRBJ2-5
CSAAGTEQETQYF
TGCAGTGCCGCCGGGACGGAGCAAGAGACCCAGTACTTC
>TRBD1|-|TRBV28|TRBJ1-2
CASRGTVYGYTF
TGTGCCAGCAGGGGGACAGTCTATGGCTACACCTTC
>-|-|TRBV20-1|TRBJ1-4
CSAPEGEKLFF
TGCAGTGCTCCGGAGGGGGAAAAACTGTTTTTT
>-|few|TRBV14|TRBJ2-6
CASSHWRSGANVLTF
TGTGCCAGCAGCCACTGGCGGTCTGGGGCCAACGTCCTGACTTTC
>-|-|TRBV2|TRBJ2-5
CASSVLGRETQYF
TGTGCCAGCAGTGTCCTCGGGAGAGAGACCCAGTACTTC
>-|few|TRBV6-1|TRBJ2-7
CAGGEISYERYF
TGTGCCGGCGGGGAGATCTCCTACGAGCGGTACTTC
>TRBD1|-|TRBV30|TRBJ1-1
CAWRGTGAPMNTEAFF
TGTGCCTGGAGGGGGACAGGGGCCCCCATGAACACTGAAGCTTTCTTT
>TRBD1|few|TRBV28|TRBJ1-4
CASSPERGGGGAYEKLFF
TGTGCCAGCAGTCCAGAAAGGGGGGGAGGGGGCGCATATGAAAAACTGTTTTTT
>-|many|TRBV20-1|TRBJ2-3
CSARIPYSTDTQYF
TGCAGTGCTAGAATCCCCTACAGCACAGATACGCAGTATTTT
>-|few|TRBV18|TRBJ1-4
CASSPVEGRTARGEKLFF
TGTGCCAGCTCACCGGTTGAGGGCCGGACAGCCCGGGGAGAAAAACTGTTTTTT
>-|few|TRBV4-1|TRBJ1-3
CASSQGQSSGNTIYF
TGCGCCAGCAGCCAAGGTCAGAGCTCTGGAAACACCATATATTTT
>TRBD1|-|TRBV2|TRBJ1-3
CASSDARGQGRNTIYF
TGTGCCAGCAGTGATGCGAGGGGACAGGGTAGAAACACCATATATTTT
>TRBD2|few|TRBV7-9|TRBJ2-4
CASSSGTSGTKNIQYF
TGTGCCAGCAGCTCAGGGACTAGCGGAACCAAAAACATTCAGTACTTC
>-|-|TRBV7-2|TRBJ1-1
CASSLASPAVETEAFF
TGTGCCAGCAGCTTGGCGAGCCCGGCCGTAGAGACTGAAGCTTTCTTT
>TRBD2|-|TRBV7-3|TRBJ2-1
CASSLGAGSSYNEQFF
TGTGCCAGCAGCTTGGGAGCGGGGAGCTCCTACAATGAGCAGTTCTTC
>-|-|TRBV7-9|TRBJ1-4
CASSPRLYEKLFF
TGTGCCAGCAGCCCAAGGTTGTATGAAAAACTGTTTTTT
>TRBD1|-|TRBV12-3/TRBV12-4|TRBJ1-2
CASSLLYRGCTF
TGTGCCAGCAGTTTACTATACAGGGGGTGCACCTTC
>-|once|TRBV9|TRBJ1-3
CASSEEGITGNTIYF
TGTGCCAGCAGCGAGGAAGGGATCACTGGAAACACCATATATTTT
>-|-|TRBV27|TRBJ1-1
CASKLDRENTEAFF
TGTGCCAGCAAATTGGACAGAGAGAACACTGAAGCTTTCTTT
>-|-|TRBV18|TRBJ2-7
CASSPRVGAIYEQYF
TGTGCCAGCTCACCACGGGTGGGGGCGATCTACGAGCAGTACTTC
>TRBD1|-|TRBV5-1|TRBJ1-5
CASSLTGANQPQHF
TGCGCCAGCAGCTTGACAGGGGCTAATCAGCCCCAGCATTTT